This T cell receptor beta chain derives from a study of vaccination and CD4 T cells after COVID-19. For the study at large: Convalescents were six males and four females, two of them Hispanic. The post-vaccine samples came a median roughly 79 days after dose two (range 14 to 241).

CDR3 length equals 16 residues. CDR1 is SGHVS, CDR2 FNYEAQ, per germline. V shed 5 bases and J 7 bases; nucleotides not matched to a gene: 12. At the Johns Hopkins FTIC core, DNA taken from cultured CD4+ T cells was sequenced by way of the Oncomine TCR Beta short-read assay. Genomic DNA was taken out of cultured CD4+ T cells by extraction. MiXCR, applied by TCRdb to the PCR reads, yields one record per CDR3 protein. The sample has 20,000 to 25,000 distinct CDR3 sequences; approximately 44% are singletons. Treatment specified: approximately 10-day PBMC culture with coronavirus spike peptide pools or control peptides (ViraFEST assay). Via ViraFEST, peptide pools expanded antigen-specific T cells before TCR sequencing. This clonotype has only a few counts. Its antigen is unknown.

This TCR derives from a human donor who received a COVID-19 vaccine. J is TRBJ2-2 and V is TRBV7-6; the match to TRBD1 covers 8 bases. Source: CD4+ T cells from blood, cultured in vitro, taken before SARS-CoV-2 vaccination. CDR3 DNA sequence: TGTGCCAGCAGCCCGGCCGTCAGGGGGCGTAACGGGGAGCTGTTTTTT. Amino acid sequence: CASSPAVRGRNGELFF.